This record concerns one TCR beta chain sequence. Noted time point: sample taken at primary tumor resection. Whole RNA, isolated from tumor, nontumor lung or frozen PBMC, was sequenced without prior sorting. One entry per CDR3 protein results from TCRdb running MiXCR on the 5' RACE reads. The table records 30,000 to 45,000 distinct CDR3 sequences, around 7.5% of them present only once. These data belong to a study of spatial heterogeneity in lung cancer. The CDR3 loop spans 17 amino acids. V was pared by 6 bases and J by 3 bases, with 23 bases between. Germline V gives CDR1 MNHEY, CDR2 SVGAGI. The rearrangement joins TRBV6-5 to TRBJ1-1; D ambiguous. The TCR comes from a male donor with early-stage non-small cell lung cancer. Sequencing was performed on PBMCs, taken at surgery. The CDR3 sequence: CASSSWSRMQADTEAFF. In DNA, the CDR3 is TGTGCCAGCAGCTCCTGGAGCCGGATGCAGGCGGACACTGAAGCTTTCTTT.